The clone carrying this T cell receptor beta chain was observed a handful of times. Its antigen is unknown. Each TCR beta cDNA library carried unique molecular identifiers. The source material, roughly 0.9 to 11 million T cells, gave rise to 450,000 to 550,000 cDNA molecules. Each CDR3 protein gets one entry after TCRdb re-called the PCR reads with MiXCR. The data show approximately 730,000 distinct CDR3 sequences, with roughly 27% seen just once and about 0.5% held by the top ten. The CDR3 runs 15 residues. Trimming cost V 5 bases and J 1 base, with 15 bases left between them. Germline assignment: CDR1 LNHNV and CDR2 YYDKDF (reference sequence). This specimen belongs to a study of post-analysis software for immune sequencing data. At the level of the study: Recorded disease courses covered relapsing-remitting, secondary progressive and progressive-relapsing multiple sclerosis. Some patients had no subtype annotation.

Points from the study as a whole: Samples sharing a preparation batch grouped tightly together when assessed by F measure. Normalized Chao1 diversity in multiple sclerosis patients fell significantly below that of controls. About 5 TRBV segments were more frequent in patients than controls; TRBV5-6, TRBV5-1 and TRBV20-1 belonged to this group.

The sample consisted of blood. This TCR came from a girl aged 10 to 17 with multiple sclerosis. The chain recombines TRBV15 with TRBJ2-7; TRBD1 is a possible D gene (5 bases). As DNA, the CDR3 is TGTGCCACCAGCGGCCGTAGACAGAAGTCCTACGAGCAGTACTTC. Translation: CATSGRRQKSYEQYF.